One and the same sample provided the 4 T cell receptor beta chains below, sequenced in a study of T cells expressing NK-cell markers. TCRdb reprocessed the 5' RACE reads, keeping one entry per CDR3 protein, no DNA. The clone table shows 300,000 to 450,000 distinct CDR3 sequences, with the ten largest holding about 5.2%. Sequencing was done on a sample of blood T cells: a sorted CD56 or NKG2C T cell subset, CD4+ or CD8+ T cells, or bulk PBMC T cells (not recorded which). Receptor source: a man aged 18-69 years in good health.

This sequence joins TRBV20-1 and TRBJ2-7; without DNA, the TCRdb call of TRBD1 cannot be checked. Per the germline V gene, CDR1 is DFQATT and CDR2 is SNEGSKA (reference sequence). The CDR3 length is 15 residues. This chain's CDR3 is CSARQFGTGGYEQYF.

This sequence joins TRBV4-2 and TRBJ2-7. Germline-derived CDR1 and CDR2 are LGHNA and YNFKEQ. The CDR3 sequence is 14 residues long. The CDR3 loop reads CASSKPREPESQYF.

The chain couples TRBV20-1 to TRBJ1-2; the D call of TRBD1 rests on TCRdb alone, since no DNA is present to check it. Germline-derived CDR1 and CDR2 are DFQATT and SNEGSKA (reference sequence). This CDR3 has 13 residues. CDR3 sequence: CSAQKGLGYGYTF.

This chain links TRBV7-9 with TRBJ2-7; the TRBD1 assignment by TCRdb is unverifiable without DNA. Germline CDR1 SEHNR, CDR2 FQNEAQ (reference sequence). The CDR3 is 14 residues long. This CDR3 is CASSLGSGGAEQYF.